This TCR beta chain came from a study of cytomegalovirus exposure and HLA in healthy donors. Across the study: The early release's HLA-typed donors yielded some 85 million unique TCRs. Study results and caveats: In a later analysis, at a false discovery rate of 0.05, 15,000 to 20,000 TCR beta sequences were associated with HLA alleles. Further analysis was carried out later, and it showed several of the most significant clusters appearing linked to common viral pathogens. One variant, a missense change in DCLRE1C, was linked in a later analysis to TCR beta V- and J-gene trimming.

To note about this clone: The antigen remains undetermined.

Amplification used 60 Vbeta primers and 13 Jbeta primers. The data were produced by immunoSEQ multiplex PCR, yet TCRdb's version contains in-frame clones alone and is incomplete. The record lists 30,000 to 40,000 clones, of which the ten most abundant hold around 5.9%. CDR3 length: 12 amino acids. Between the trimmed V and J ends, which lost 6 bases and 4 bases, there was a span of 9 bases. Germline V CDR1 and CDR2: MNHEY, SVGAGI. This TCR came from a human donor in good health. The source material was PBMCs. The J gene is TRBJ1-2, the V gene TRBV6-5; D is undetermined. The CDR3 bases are TGTGCCAGCAGCCGGGGTGGCTATGGCTACACCTTC. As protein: CASSRGGYGYTF.